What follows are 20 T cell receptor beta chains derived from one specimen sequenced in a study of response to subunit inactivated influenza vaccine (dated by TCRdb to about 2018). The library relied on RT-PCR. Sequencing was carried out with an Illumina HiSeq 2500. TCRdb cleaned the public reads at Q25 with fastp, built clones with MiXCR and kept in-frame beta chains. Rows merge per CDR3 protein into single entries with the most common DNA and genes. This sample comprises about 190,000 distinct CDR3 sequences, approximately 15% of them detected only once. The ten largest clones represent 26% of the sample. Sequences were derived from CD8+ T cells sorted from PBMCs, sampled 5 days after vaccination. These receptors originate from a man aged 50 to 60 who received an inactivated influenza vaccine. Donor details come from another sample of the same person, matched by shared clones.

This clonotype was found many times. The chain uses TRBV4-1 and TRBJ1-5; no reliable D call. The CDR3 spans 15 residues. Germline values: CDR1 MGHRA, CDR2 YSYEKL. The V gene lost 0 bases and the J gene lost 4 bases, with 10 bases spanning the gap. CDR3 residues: CASSQEWQSNQPQHF. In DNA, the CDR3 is TGCGCCAGCAGCCAAGAATGGCAGTCGAATCAGCCCCAGCATTTT.

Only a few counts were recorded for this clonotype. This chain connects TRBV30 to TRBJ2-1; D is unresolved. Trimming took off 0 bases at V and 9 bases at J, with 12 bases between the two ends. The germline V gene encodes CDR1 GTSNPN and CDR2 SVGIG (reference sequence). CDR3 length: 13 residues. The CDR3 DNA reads TGTGCCTGGAGTGTGGTTGGGATTGGTGAGCAGTTCTTC. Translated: CAWSVVGIGEQFF.

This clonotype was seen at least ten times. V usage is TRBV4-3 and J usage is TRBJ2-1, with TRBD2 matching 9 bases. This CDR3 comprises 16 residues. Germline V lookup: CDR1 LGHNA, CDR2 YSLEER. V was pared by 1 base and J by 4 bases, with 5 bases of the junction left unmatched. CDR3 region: CASSQGLAGIYNEQFF. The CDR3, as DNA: TGCGCCAGCAGCCAAGGTCTAGCGGGGATTTACAATGAGCAGTTCTTC.

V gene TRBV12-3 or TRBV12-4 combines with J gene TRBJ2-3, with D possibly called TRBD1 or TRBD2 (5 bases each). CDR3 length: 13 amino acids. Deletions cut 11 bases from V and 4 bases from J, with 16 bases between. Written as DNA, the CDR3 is TGTGCCGTGACTAACTTAGGGGCAGATACGCAGTATTTT. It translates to CAVTNLGADTQYF.

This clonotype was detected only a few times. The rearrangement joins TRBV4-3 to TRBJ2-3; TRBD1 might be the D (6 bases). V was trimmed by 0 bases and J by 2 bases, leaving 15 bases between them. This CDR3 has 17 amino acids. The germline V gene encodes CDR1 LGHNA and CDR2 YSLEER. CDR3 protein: CASSQDLTGTFTDTQYF. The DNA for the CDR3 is TGCGCCAGCAGCCAAGATTTAACAGGGACGTTCACAGATACGCAGTATTTT.

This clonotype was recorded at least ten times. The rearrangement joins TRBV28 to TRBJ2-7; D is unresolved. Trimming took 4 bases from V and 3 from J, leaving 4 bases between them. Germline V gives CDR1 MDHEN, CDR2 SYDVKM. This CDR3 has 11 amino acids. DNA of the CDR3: TGTGCCAGCAGTTCGGACTACGAGCAGTACTTC. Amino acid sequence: CASSSDYEQYF. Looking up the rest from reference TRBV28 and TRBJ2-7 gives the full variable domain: DVKVTQSSRYLVKRTGEKVFLECVQDMDHENMFWYRQDPGLGLRLIYFSYDVKMKEKGDIPEGYSVSREKKERFSLILESASTNQTSMYLCASSSDYEQYFGPGTRLTVT.

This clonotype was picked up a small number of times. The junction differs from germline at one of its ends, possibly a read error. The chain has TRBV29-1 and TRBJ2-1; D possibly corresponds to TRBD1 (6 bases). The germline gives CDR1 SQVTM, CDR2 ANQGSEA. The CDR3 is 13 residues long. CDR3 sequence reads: CSVESTGPRFNTF. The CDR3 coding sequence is TGCAGCGTTGAATCAACAGGGCCCCGCTTTAATACCTTC.

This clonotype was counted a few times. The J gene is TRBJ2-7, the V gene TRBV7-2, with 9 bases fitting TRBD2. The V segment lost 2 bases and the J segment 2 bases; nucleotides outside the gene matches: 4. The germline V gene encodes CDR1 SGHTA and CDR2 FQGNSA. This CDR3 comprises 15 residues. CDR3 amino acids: CASSLSSGDTYEQYF. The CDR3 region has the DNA TGTGCCAGCAGCTTATCTAGCGGGGATACCTACGAGCAGTACTTC.

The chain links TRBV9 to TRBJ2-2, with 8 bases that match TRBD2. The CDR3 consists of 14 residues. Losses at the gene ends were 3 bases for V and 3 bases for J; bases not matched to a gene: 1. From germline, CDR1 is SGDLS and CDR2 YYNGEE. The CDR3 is CASSAGGDTGELFF. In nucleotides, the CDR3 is TGTGCCAGCAGCGCGGGGGGGGACACCGGGGAGCTGTTTTTT.

The CDR3 DNA is TGTGCCAGCAGTTTCCCTACGGAGGACAGGGGGCAGACGCAGTATTTT. It is translated as CASSFPTEDRGQTQYF. The J gene is TRBJ2-3, the V gene TRBV6-2 or TRBV6-3, with 11 bases identical to TRBD1. J gave up 9 bases and V 4 bases, and 12 bases lay outside the gene matches. Germline assignment: CDR1 MNHEY and CDR2 SVGEGT. The CDR3 extends over 16 amino acids.

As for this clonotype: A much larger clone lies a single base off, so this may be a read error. CDR3 bases: TGCGCCAGCAGCGTCGGGACTAGCAATGGCGAGGAGCTGTTTTTT. This sequence encodes CASSVGTSNGEELFF. The rearrangement links TRBV5-1 to TRBJ2-2, with TRBD2 identical over 9 bases. CDR1 is SGHRS, CDR2 YFSETQ, per germline. Trimming removed 4 bases from V and 10 bases from J; junction bases left unmatched: 11. The CDR3 is made up of 15 amino acids.

DNA for the CDR3: TGTGCCAGCAGCCAAAGCCAGGGGGGTCACGGGGAGCTGTTTTTT. It encodes CASSQSQGGHGELFF. V usage is TRBV14 and J usage is TRBJ2-2; a weak D match, TRBD1 (7 bases). The CDR3 loop spans 15 amino acids. V was trimmed by 2 bases and J by 7 bases, leaving 14 bases between them. Germline CDR1 and CDR2: SGHDN and FVKESK.

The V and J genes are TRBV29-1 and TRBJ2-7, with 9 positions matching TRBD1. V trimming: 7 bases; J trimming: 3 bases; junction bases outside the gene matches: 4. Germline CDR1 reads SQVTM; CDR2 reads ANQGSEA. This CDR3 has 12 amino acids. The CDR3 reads CSAKGQGYEQYF. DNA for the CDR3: TGCAGCGCCAAGGGACAGGGCTACGAGCAGTACTTC.

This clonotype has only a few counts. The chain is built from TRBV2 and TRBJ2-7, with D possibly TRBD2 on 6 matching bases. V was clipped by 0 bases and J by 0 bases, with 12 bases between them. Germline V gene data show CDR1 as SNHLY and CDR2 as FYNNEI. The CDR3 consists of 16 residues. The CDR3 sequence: CASSEAPGGSSYEQYF. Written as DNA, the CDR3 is TGTGCCAGCAGTGAAGCCCCCGGGGGAAGCTCCTACGAGCAGTACTTC.

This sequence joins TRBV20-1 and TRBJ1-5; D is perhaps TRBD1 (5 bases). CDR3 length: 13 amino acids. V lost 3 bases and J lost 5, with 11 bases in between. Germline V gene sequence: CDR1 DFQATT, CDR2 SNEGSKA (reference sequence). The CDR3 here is CSASSQEDQPQHF. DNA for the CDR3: TGCAGTGCTAGTTCACAGGAGGATCAGCCCCAGCATTTT.

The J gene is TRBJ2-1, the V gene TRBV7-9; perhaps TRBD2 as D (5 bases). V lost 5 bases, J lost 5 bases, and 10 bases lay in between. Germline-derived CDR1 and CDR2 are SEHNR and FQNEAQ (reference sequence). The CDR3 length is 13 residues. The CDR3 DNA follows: TGTGCCAGCAGCCTGCCGGGGAACAATGAGCAGTTCTTC. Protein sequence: CASSLPGNNEQFF.

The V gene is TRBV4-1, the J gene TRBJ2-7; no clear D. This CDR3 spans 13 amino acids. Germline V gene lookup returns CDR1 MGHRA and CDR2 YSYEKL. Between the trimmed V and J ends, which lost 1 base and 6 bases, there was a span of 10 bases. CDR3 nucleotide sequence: TGCGCCAGCAGCCAAGTTGGGTGGAGCGAGCAGTACTTC. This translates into CASSQVGWSEQYF.

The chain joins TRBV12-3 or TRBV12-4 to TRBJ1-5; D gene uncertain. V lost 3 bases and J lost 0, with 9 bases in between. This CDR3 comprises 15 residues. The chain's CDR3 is CASSLSGYSNQPQHF. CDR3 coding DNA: TGTGCCAGCAGTTTGAGCGGGTATAGCAATCAGCCCCAGCATTTT.

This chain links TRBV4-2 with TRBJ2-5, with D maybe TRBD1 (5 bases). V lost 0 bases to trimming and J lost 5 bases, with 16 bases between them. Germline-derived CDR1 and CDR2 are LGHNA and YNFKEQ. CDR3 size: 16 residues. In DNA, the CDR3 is TGTGCCAGCAGCCAAGATCGCGACAGTCTCTTCGAGACCCAGTACTTC. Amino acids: CASSQDRDSLFETQYF.

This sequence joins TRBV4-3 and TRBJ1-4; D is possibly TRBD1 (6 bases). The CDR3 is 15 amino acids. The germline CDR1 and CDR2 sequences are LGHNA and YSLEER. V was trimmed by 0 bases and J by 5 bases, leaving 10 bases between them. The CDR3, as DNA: TGCGCCAGCAGCCAAGATCAGGGGCGGAATGAAAAACTGTTTTTT. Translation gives CASSQDQGRNEKLFF.